A single sample is the source of the 22 T cell receptor beta chains below, sequenced in a study of blood T cell repertoires in COVID-19. This table comes from immunoSEQ multiplex PCR, and its TCRdb copy is limited to in-frame clones, with some not included. The profile shows 60,000 to 75,000 clones, 65% to 85% of them singletons. The sample comprised peripheral blood. The receptors originated from a human donor in a cohort sampled during active COVID-19.

This chain links TRBV3-1 (or the pseudogene TRBV3-2) with TRBJ1-2; the D is unclear. V was cut by 1 base and J by 9 bases, with 6 bases left in between. Germline V gives CDR1 LGHDT, CDR2 YNNKEL (reference sequence). This CDR3 is 11 amino acids long. The CDR3 DNA follows: TGTGCCAGCAGCCAAGGCGGGAGCTACACCTTC. It specifies CASSQGGSYTF.

In the case of this clone: This CDR3 is also generated by other DNA sequences in the sample. The V call is TRBV2, the J call TRBJ1-6, with no clear D. This CDR3 is built from 12 residues. The V gene lost 7 bases and the J gene lost 6 bases, with 7 bases spanning the gap. Germline CDR1 is SNHLY and CDR2 is FYNNEI. CDR3 DNA: TGTGCCAGCACACAGCTTAATTCACCCCTCCACTTT. Translation gives CASTQLNSPLHF.

The rearrangement uses TRBV6-1 and TRBJ1-4, with D perhaps matching TRBD1 (6 bases). The V gene's germline CDR1 is MNHNS and CDR2 SASEGT. V lost 3 bases and J lost 1, with 9 bases in between. The CDR3 runs 15 residues. This chain's CDR3 is CASSDMTGTNEKLFF. The CDR3 DNA follows: TGTGCCAGCAGTGATATGACAGGAACTAATGAAAAACTGTTTTTT.

This clone has just one count. The chain has TRBV24-1 and TRBJ2-1, with TRBD2 identical over 8 bases. The CDR3 length is 14 residues. After removal of 5 bases from V and 6 bases from J, the junction contained 5 bases not matched to a gene. Germline V gene data show CDR1 as KGHDR and CDR2 as SFDVKD. The CDR3 DNA sequence: TGTGCCACCAGTGCGGCGGGGGGCCTCAATGAGCAGTTCTTC. Amino acids: CATSAAGGLNEQFF.

Of note for this clone: The junction and the germline gene differ at one end; a read error may be behind it. The V and J genes are TRBV7-9 and TRBJ2-7; 12 bases match TRBD1. The germline CDR1 and CDR2 sequences are SEHNR and FQNEAQ (reference sequence). CDR3 length: 14 amino acids. In DNA form, the CDR3 reads TGTGCCAGCAGCCCATCCGGTCAGGGACAGGGGGCGGACTTC. It codes for CASSPSGQGQGADF.

This clone came up a few times. The chain has TRBV5-1 and TRBJ1-4; D is unclear. This CDR3 contains 13 residues. V lost 7 bases and J lost 3, with 10 bases in between. The germline V gene has CDR1 SGHRS and CDR2 YFSETQ. The CDR3 protein is CASGSGANEKLFF. Written as DNA, the CDR3 is TGCGCCAGCGGGTCAGGTGCTAATGAAAAACTGTTTTTT.

This chain connects TRBV6-1 to TRBJ2-3; 16 nucleotides line up with TRBD2. V gave up 4 bases and J gave up 6 bases; unmatched junction bases: 7. The CDR3 loop spans 17 amino acids. CDR1 is MNHNS and CDR2 is SASEGT in the germline V gene. The CDR3 region is CASSAPGLAGGPDTQYF. The CDR3 DNA reads TGTGCCAGCAGTGCCCCGGGACTAGCGGGAGGGCCGGATACGCAGTATTTT.

The rearrangement links TRBV7-9 to TRBJ2-3; D uncertain. Trimming took 6 bases from V and 0 from J, leaving 16 bases between them. This CDR3 is built from 16 residues. Germline V lookup: CDR1 SEHNR, CDR2 FQNEAQ (reference sequence). Here the CDR3 DNA reads TGTGCCAGCAGTAGTCACCGAATATTTAGCACAGATACGCAGTATTTT. Its translation: CASSSHRIFSTDTQYF. The whole variable domain, remainder taken from reference TRBV7-9 and TRBJ2-3, is DTGVSQNPRHKITKRGQNVTFRCDPISEHNRLYWYRQTLGQGPEFLTYFQNEAQLEKSRLLSDRFSAERPKGSFSTLEIQRTEQGDSAMYLCASSSHRIFSTDTQYFGPGTRLTVL.

The genes are TRBV5-1 and TRBJ2-5; 11 bases are shared with TRBD1. This CDR3 has 14 amino acids. Germline loops: CDR1 SGHRS, CDR2 YFSETQ. Trimming removed 5 bases from V and 5 bases from J; junction bases left unmatched: 5. This CDR3 is CASRRTGGLETQYF. The CDR3 nucleotides read TGCGCCAGCAGACGGACAGGGGGCTTGGAGACCCAGTACTTC.

This clone was seen only a few times. The chain joins TRBV27 to TRBJ1-1; 7 bases align to TRBD1. The germline V gene encodes CDR1 MNHEY and CDR2 SMNVEV (reference sequence). The ends lost 6 bases at V and 1 base at J; junction bases unmatched: 8. The length of the CDR3 is 15 residues. The CDR3 DNA is TGTGCCAGCAGAGACAGGGTTGATGAGAACACTGAAGCTTTCTTT. Protein product: CASRDRVDENTEAFF.

The J gene is TRBJ2-2, the V gene TRBV7-9, with 8 bases identical to TRBD1. V trimming: 8 bases; J trimming: 5 bases; junction bases outside the gene matches: 7. Germline V CDR1 and CDR2: SEHNR, FQNEAQ (reference sequence). This CDR3 spans 14 amino acids. Here the CDR3 DNA reads TGTGCCAGCGGTAGGACAGGGTCGACCGGGGAGCTGTTTTTT. It translates to CASGRTGSTGELFF.

The chain combines TRBV19 with TRBJ2-3, with 9 bases aligning to TRBD2. V shed 5 bases, J shed 6 bases, and the junction held 9 bases outside the gene matches. CDR1 is LNHDA, CDR2 SQIVND, per germline (reference sequence). CDR3 length: 15 residues. The CDR3 DNA reads TGTGCCAGTAGTGATAGCGGGAGATCCTCGGATACGCAGTATTTT. This sequence encodes CASSDSGRSSDTQYF.

The genes are TRBV10-3 and TRBJ1-1; 7 bases map to TRBD1. Per the germline V gene, CDR1 is ENHRY and CDR2 is SYGVKD. Trimming took 10 bases from V and 1 from J; bases not matched to a gene: 9. There are 14 residues in the CDR3. The CDR3 region is CATWPGQQNTEAFF. The CDR3 DNA follows: TGTGCCACCTGGCCGGGACAGCAGAACACTGAAGCTTTCTTT.

The chain couples TRBV5-1 to TRBJ2-5; 13 bases line up with TRBD2. V lost 4 bases and J lost 5; bases outside the gene matches: 8. Germline V gives CDR1 SGHRS, CDR2 YFSETQ. This CDR3 comprises 16 residues. CDR3 nucleotides: TGCGCCAGCAGCCCATCACTAGCGGGGGGGCTGGAGACCCAGTACTTC. Amino acids: CASSPSLAGGLETQYF.

This clone was found once. The V and J genes are TRBV9 and TRBJ1-1; D is possibly TRBD1 (5 bases). The CDR3 totals 17 residues. Trimming took 4 bases from V and 2 from J, leaving 21 bases between them. Germline CDR1 and CDR2: SGDLS and YYNGEE. Here the CDR3 DNA reads TGTGCCAGCAGCAACTTCACCCGCCTGGGGCTTAACACTGAAGCTTTCTTT. Encoded protein: CASSNFTRLGLNTEAFF.

The chain joins TRBV10-3 to TRBJ2-7, with 9 positions matching TRBD2. Germline CDR1 is ENHRY and CDR2 is SYGVKD. CDR3 size: 12 residues. With 10 bases clipped from V and 6 bases from J, the junction kept 7 bases outside the gene matches. In DNA form, the CDR3 reads TGTGCCACAGGGGGAGCGGGGGGCGAGCAGTACTTC. It is translated as CATGGAGGEQYF.

The chain employs TRBV2 and TRBJ2-5, with D maybe TRBD1 (6 bases). Trimming stripped 7 bases from V and 3 bases from J, with 12 bases between. The CDR3 spans 13 residues. Germline V gives CDR1 SNHLY, CDR2 FYNNEI. The CDR3 coding sequence is TGTGCCAGCACCGGGAAGGGGGAAGAGACCCAGTACTTC. Translated: CASTGKGEETQYF.

The chain joins TRBV6-6 to TRBJ2-5; 8 nucleotides align to TRBD2. Germline V gene sequence: CDR1 MNHNY, CDR2 SVGAGI (reference sequence). Germline trimming cut 3 bases from V and 4 bases from J; bases unmatched to any gene: 10. The CDR3 runs 16 residues. Here the CDR3 reads CASSYAGLGNRETQYF. The CDR3 DNA reads TGTGCCAGCAGTTATGCGGGACTAGGTAATCGAGAGACCCAGTACTTC.

This chain links TRBV11-2 with TRBJ2-1; the match to TRBD1 covers 9 bases. The CDR3 sequence is 14 residues long. Per the germline V gene, CDR1 is SGHAT and CDR2 is FQNNGV. Trimming took 7 bases from V and 8 from J; bases not matched to a gene: 9. As DNA, the CDR3 is TGTGCCAGCACCCCGGGACAGGGTATCGATGAGCAGTTCTTC. It translates to CASTPGQGIDEQFF.

In regard to this clone: A clone one base away is much larger, so this may be a read error. This sequence joins TRBV5-6 and TRBJ1-2; possible D gene TRBD1, 6 bases. V was shortened by 4 bases and J by 3 bases, with 7 bases between the two germline ends. This CDR3 spans 12 amino acids. CDR1 and CDR2 from the germline V gene are SGHDT and YYEEEE. This CDR3 is CASSRQDYGYTF. In nucleotides, the CDR3 is TGTGCCAGCAGCCGACAGGACTATGGCTACACCTTC.

The V call is TRBV5-1, the J call TRBJ1-2; D uncertain. Germline V gene data show CDR1 as SGHRS and CDR2 as YFSETQ. CDR3 length: 11 amino acids. The ends were cut back, 0 bases at V and 7 bases at J, with 4 bases in the middle. The CDR3 sequence is CASSLESGYTF. The CDR3 DNA reads as TGCGCCAGCAGCTTGGAGAGTGGCTACACCTTC.

The chain carries TRBV5-1 and TRBJ1-1, with 11 bases that match TRBD1. The CDR3 runs to 13 residues. Germline trimming cut 10 bases from V and 5 bases from J; bases unmatched to any gene: 7. CDR1 and CDR2 from the germline V gene are SGHRS and YFSETQ. CDR3 in amino acids: CASGGQGATEAFF. The CDR3, as DNA: TGCGCCTCCGGCGGACAGGGGGCTACTGAAGCTTTCTTT.